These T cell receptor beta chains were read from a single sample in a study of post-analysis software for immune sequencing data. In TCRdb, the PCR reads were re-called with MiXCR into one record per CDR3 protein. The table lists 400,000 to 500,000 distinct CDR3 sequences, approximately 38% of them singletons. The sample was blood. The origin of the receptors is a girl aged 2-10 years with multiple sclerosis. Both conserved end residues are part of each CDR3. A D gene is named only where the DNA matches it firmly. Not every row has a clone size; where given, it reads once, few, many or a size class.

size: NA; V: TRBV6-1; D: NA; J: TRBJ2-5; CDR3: CASRHRGQETQYF; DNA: TGTGCCAGCAGGCACCGGGGGCAAGAGACCCAGTACTTC
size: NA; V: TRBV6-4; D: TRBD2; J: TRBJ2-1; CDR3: CTSSDRASGMSSYNEQFF; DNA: TGTACCAGCAGTGACAGGGCTAGCGGGATGAGCTCCTACAATGAGCAGTTCTTC
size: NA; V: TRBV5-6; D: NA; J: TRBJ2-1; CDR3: CASSLLRVNEQFF; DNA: TGTGCCAGCAGCTTGCTCAGGGTCAATGAGCAGTTCTTC
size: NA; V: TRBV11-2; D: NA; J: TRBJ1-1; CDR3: CASSARSANTEAFF; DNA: TGTGCCAGCAGCGCCCGCTCAGCGAACACTGAAGCTTTCTTT
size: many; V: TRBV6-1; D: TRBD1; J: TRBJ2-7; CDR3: CASSGQGYEQYF; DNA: TGCGCCAGCTCGGGACAGGGCTACGAGCAGTACTTC
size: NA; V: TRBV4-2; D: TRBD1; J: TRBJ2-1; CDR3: CASSRQGVTDEQFF; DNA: TGTGCCAGCAGCCGACAGGGCGTGACGGATGAGCAGTTCTTC
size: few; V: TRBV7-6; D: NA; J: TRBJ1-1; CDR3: CASSTSGTDTEAFF; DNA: TGTGCCAGCAGTACATCCGGTACGGACACTGAAGCTTTCTTT
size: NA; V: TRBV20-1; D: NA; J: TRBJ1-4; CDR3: CSALGQGEKLFF; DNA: TGCAGTGCTCTGGGACAAGGGGAAAAACTGTTTTTT
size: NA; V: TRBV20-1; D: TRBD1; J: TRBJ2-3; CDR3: CSAGTGGTDTQYF; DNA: TGCAGTGCTGGGACAGGGGGTACAGATACGCAGTATTTT
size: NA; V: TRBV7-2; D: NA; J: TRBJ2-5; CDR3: CASSLGPTTQETQYF; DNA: TGTGCCAGCAGCTTAGGACCAACAACTCAAGAGACCCAGTACTTC
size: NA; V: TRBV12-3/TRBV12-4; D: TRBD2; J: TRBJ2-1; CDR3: CASRPTFASGGAYEQFF; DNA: TGTGCCAGCAGACCGACTTTTGCTAGCGGGGGGGCATATGAGCAGTTCTTC
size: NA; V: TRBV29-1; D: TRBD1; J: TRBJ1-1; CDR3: CSPRQGLKNTEAFF; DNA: TGCAGTCCTCGACAGGGCCTAAAGAACACTGAAGCTTTCTTT
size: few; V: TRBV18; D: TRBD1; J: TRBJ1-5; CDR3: CASSPGTGHPQHF; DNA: TGTGCCAGCTCACCTGGGACAGGCCATCCCCAGCATTTT
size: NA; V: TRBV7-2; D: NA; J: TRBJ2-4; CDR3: CASSLDESVIQYF; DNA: TGTGCCAGCAGCTTAGATGAGTCCGTCATTCAGTACTTC
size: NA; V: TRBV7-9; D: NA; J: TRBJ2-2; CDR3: CASSFNGPGELFF; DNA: TGTGCCAGCAGCTTCAATGGGCCCGGGGAGCTGTTTTTT
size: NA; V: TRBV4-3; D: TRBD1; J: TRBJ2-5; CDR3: CASSQERNRGETQYF; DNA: TGCGCCAGCAGCCAAGAAAGGAACAGGGGAGAGACCCAGTACTTC
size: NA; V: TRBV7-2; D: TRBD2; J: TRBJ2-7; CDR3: CASSSVGAGGPREQYF; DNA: TGTGCCAGCAGCTCCGTTGGGGCGGGAGGGCCTCGTGAGCAGTACTTC
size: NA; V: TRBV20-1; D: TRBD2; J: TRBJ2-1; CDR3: CSAIRLAGAHNEQFF; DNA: TGCAGTGCCATCCGACTAGCGGGGGCGCACAATGAGCAGTTCTTC
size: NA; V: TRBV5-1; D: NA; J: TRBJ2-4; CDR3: CASSLGGTNVHIQYF; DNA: TGCGCCAGCAGCTTGGGAGGGACCAACGTCCACATTCAGTACTTC
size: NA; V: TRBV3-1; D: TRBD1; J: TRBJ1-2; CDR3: CASSQRGRDYGYTF; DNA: TGTGCCAGCAGCCAAAGGGGGCGCGACTATGGCTACACCTTC
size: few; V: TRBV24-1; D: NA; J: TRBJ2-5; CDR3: CATSEAGKETQYF; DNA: TGTGCCACCAGTGAGGCCGGCAAAGAGACCCAGTACTTC
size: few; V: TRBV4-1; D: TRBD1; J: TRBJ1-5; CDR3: CASSQRDRAGQPQHF; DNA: TGCGCCAGCAGCCAAAGGGACAGGGCGGGTCAGCCCCAGCATTTT
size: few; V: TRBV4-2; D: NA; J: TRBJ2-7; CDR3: CASSQGAGAPDEQYF; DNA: TGTGCCAGCAGCCAAGGGGCGGGGGCCCCTGACGAGCAGTACTTC
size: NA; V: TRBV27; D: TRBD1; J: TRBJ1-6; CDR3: CASKDRRNSPLHF; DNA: TGTGCCAGCAAGGACAGGAGGAATTCACCCCTCCACTTT
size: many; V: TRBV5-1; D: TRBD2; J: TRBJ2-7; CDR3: CASSFGTSYEQYF; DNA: TGCGCCAGCAGCTTCGGGACTAGCTACGAGCAGTACTTC
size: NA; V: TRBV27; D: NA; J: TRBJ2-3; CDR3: CASSAQATTDTQYF; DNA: TGTGCCAGCAGTGCCCAGGCCACCACAGATACGCAGTATTTT
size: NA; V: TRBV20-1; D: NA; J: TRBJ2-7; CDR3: CSARIAYSYEQYF; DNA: TGCAGTGCTAGGATAGCGTACTCCTACGAGCAGTACTTC
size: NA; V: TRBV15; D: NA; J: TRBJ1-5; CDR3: CASGADSFSNQPQHF; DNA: TGTGCCAGCGGGGCAGATTCCTTTAGCAATCAGCCCCAGCATTTT
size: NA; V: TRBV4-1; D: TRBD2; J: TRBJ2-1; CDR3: CASSHRSGGVSYNEQFF; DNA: TGCGCCAGCAGCCACCGTAGCGGGGGGGTATCCTACAATGAGCAGTTCTTC
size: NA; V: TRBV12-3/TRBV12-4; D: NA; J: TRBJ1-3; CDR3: CASTPTGYAGNAIYF; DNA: TGTGCCAGCACTCCCACAGGGTACGCTGGAAACGCCATATATTTT
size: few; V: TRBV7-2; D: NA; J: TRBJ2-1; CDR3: CASRSFGNEQFF; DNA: TGTGCCAGCAGATCCTTTGGCAATGAGCAGTTCTTC
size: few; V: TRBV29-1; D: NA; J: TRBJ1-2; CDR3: CSVEDHRRDGYTF; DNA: TGCAGCGTTGAAGATCACCGTCGGGATGGCTACACCTTC
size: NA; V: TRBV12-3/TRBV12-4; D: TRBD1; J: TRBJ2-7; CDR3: CASSYRDRGPHEQYF; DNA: TGTGCCAGCAGTTACCGGGACAGGGGTCCCCACGAGCAGTACTTC
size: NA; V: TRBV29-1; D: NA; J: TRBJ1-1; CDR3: CSVVLKLGRSTEAFF; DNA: TGCAGCGTTGTCCTAAAATTGGGGCGGAGCACTGAAGCTTTCTTT
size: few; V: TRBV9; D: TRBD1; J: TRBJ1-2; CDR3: CASSDSAGTAYGYTF; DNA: TGTGCCAGCAGCGACTCCGCCGGGACAGCCTATGGCTACACCTTC
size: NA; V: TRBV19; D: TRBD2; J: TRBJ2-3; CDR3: CASSQRDDTDTQYF; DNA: TGTGCCAGTTCTCAGCGGGACGACACAGATACGCAGTATTTT
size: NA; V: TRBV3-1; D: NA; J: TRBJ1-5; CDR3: CASSYRIDQPQHF; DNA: TGTGCCAGCAGCTACAGGATTGATCAGCCCCAGCATTTT
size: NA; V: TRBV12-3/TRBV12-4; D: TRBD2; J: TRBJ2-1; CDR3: CASKEGLAGGEQFF; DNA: TGTGCCAGCAAGGAGGGACTAGCGGGAGGTGAGCAGTTCTTC
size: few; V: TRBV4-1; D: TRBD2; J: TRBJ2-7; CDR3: CASSRILADYYEQYF; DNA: TGCGCCAGCAGCCGTATACTAGCGGATTATTACGAGCAGTACTTC
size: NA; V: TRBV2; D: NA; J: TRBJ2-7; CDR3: CASAGRGQTSYEQYF; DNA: TGTGCCAGCGCCGGGCGGGGACAGACCAGTTACGAGCAGTACTTC
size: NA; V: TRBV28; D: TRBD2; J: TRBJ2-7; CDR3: CASSYGGGHEQYF; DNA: TGTGCCAGCAGTTACGGGGGAGGGCACGAGCAGTACTTC
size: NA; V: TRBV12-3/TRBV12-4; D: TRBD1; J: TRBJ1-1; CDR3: CASRRDRRRTEAFF; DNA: TGTGCCAGCAGACGGGACAGGAGGAGGACTGAAGCTTTCTTT
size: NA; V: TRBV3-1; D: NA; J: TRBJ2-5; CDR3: CASSELNLVGETQYF; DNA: TGTGCCAGCAGCGAACTTAATCTAGTAGGTGAGACCCAGTACTTC
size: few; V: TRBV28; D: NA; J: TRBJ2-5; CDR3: CASNGAGAMVGTQYF; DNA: TGTGCCAGCAACGGTGCGGGGGCGATGGTTGGGACCCAGTACTTC
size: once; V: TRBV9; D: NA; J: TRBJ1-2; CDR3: CASSQAAGGYTF; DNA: TGTGCCAGCAGCCAGGCGGCTGGTGGCTACACCTTC
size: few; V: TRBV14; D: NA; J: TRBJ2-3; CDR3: CASSRRTFTDTQYF; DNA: TGTGCCAGCAGCCGACGGACCTTCACAGATACGCAGTATTTT
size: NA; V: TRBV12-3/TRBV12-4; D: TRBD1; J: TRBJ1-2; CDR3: CASRTSTGEVDGYTF; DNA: TGTGCCAGCAGAACGTCGACAGGGGAAGTGGATGGCTACACCTTC
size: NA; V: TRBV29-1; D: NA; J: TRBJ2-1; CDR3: CSIGDEQFF; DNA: TGCAGCATAGGGGATGAGCAGTTCTTC
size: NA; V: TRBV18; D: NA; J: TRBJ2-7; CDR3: CASSPSSAPDSEQYF; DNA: TGTGCCAGCTCACCTTCCTCTGCGCCCGACTCCGAGCAGTACTTC
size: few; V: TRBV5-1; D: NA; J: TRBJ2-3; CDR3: CASSLGQVADTQYF; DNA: TGCGCCAGCAGCTTGGGACAGGTAGCAGATACGCAGTATTTT
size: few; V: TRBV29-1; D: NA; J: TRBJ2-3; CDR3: CSVDEGLDTQYF; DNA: TGCAGCGTTGATGAGGGGCTGGATACGCAGTATTTT
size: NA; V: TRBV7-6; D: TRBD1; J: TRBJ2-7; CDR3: CASSSGQGEQYF; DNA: TGTGCCAGCAGCTCAGGACAGGGCGAGCAGTACTTC
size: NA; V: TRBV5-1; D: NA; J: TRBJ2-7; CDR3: CASSPGIAAYYEQYF; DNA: TGCGCCAGCAGCCCGGGAATAGCGGCTTACTACGAGCAGTACTTC
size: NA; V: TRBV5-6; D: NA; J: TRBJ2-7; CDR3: CASSLVANAYEQYF; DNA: TGTGCCAGCAGCTTGGTGGCGAACGCCTACGAGCAGTACTTC
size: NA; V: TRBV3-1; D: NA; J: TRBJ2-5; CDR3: CASSQELALQFQETQYF; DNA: TGTGCCAGCAGCCAAGAGTTGGCCCTCCAGTTCCAAGAGACCCAGTACTTC